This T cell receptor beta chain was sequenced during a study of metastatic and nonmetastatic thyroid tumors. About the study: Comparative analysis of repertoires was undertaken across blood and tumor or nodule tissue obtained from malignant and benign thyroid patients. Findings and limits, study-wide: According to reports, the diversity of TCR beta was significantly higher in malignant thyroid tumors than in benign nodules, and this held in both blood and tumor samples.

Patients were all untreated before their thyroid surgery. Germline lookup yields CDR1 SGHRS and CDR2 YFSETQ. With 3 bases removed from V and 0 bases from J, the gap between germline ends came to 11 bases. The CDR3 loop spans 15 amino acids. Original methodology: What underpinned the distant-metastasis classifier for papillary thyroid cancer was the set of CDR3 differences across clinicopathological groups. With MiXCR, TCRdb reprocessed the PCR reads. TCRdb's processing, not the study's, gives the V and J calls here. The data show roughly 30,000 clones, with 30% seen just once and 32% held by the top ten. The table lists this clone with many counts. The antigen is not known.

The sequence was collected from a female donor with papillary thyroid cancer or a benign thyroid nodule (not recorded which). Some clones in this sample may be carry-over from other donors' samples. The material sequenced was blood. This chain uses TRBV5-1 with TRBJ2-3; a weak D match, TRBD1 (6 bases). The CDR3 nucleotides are TGCGCCAGCAGCTCTGGGGGCCACAGCACAGATACGCAGTATTTT. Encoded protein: CASSSGGHSTDTQYF.